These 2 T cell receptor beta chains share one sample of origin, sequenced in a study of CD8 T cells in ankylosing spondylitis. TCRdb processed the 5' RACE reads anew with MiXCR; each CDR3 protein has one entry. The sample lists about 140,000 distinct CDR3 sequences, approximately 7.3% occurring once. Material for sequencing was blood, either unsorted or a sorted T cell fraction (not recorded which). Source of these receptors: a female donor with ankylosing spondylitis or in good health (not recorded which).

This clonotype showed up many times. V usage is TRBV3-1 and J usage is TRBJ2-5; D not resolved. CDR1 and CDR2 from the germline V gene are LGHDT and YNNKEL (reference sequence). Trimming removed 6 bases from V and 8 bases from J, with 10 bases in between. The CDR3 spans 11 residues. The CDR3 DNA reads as TGTGCCAGCAGTGCAGACGAAACCCAGTACTTC. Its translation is CASSADETQYF.

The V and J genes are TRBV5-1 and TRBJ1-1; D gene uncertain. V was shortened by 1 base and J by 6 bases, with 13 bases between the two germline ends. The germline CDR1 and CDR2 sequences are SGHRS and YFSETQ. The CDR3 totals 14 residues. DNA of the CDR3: TGCGCCAGCAGCTTGACGGTAGGAGAGGCTGAAGCTTTCTTT. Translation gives CASSLTVGEAEAFF.